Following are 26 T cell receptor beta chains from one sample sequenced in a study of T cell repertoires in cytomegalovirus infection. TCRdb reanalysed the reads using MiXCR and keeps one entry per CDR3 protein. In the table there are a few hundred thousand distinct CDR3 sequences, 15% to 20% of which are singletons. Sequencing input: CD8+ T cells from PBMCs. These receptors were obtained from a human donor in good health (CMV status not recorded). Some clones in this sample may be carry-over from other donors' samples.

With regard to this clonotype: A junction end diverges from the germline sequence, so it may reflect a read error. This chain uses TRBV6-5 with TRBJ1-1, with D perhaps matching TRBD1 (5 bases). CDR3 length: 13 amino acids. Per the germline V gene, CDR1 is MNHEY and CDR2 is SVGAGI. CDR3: CASSPGVGAEALF. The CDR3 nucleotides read TGTGCCAGCAGTCCGGGGGTAGGGGCTGAAGCTTTGTTT.

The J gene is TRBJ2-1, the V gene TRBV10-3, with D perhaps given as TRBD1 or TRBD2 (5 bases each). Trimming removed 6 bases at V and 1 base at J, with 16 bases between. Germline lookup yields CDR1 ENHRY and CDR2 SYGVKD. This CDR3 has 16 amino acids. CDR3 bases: TGTGCCATCAGCGGGGCACCGGAAGTTTCCTACAATGAGCAGTTCTTC. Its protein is CAISGAPEVSYNEQFF.

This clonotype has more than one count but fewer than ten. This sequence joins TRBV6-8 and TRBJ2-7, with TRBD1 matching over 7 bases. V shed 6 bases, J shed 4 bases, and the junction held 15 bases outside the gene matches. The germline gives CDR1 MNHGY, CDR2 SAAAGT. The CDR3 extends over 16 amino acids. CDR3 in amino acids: CASRTQDRPPFYEQYF. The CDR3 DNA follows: TGTGCCAGCAGAACTCAGGACAGGCCCCCTTTTTACGAGCAGTACTTC.

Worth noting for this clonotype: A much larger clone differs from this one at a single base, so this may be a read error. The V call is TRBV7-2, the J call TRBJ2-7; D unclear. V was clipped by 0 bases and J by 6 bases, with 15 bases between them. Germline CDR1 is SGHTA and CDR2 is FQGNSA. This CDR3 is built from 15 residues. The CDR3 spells CASSLALAATCEQYF. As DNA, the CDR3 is TGTGCCAGCAGCTTAGCCCTGGCGGCCACCTGCGAGCAGTACTTC. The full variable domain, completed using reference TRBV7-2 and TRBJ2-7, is GAGVSQSPSNKVTEKGKDVELRCDPISGHTALYWYRQSLGQGLEFLIYFQGNSAPDKSGLPSDRFSAERTGGSVSTLTIQRTQQEDSAVYLCASSLALAATCEQYFGPGTRLTVT.

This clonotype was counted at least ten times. Here the CDR3 DNA reads TGTGCCAGCAGCTTAGGACAGGGGGCCTCTGAAGCTTTCTTT. Translation: CASSLGQGASEAFF. The chain uses TRBV7-2 and TRBJ1-1, with 10 positions matching TRBD1. The CDR3 extends over 14 amino acids. Trimming cost V 1 base and J 6 bases; bases outside gene matches: 2. Per the germline V gene, CDR1 is SGHTA and CDR2 is FQGNSA.

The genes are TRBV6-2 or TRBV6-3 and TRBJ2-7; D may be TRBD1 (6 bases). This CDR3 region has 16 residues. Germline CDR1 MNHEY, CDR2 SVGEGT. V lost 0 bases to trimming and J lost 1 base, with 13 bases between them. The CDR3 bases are TGTGCCAGCAGTTACTCCCGAACAGGGATATCCTACGAGCAGTACTTC. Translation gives CASSYSRTGISYEQYF.

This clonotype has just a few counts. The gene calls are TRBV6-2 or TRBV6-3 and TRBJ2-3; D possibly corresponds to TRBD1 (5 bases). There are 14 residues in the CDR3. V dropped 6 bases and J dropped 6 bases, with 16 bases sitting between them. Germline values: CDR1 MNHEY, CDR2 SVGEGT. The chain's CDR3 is CASSPFQGSDTQYF. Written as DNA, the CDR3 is TGTGCCAGCAGCCCGTTCCAGGGTTCCGATACGCAGTATTTT.

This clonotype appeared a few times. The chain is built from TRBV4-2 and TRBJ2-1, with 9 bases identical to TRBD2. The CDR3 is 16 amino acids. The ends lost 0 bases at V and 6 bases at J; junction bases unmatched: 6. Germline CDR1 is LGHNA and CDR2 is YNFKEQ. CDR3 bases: TGTGCCAGCAGCCAAGAGGGCGGGGGGGGGGGCAATGAGCAGTTCTTC. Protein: CASSQEGGGGGNEQFF.

CDR3 sequence (DNA): TGTGCCAGCAGCTACACAGGGGGCTACAATGAGCAGTTCTTC. Translating it yields CASSYTGGYNEQFF. The V gene is TRBV12-3 or TRBV12-4, the J gene TRBJ2-1, with TRBD1 matching 8 bases. J lost 3 bases, V lost 6 bases, and 4 bases had no gene match. There are 14 residues in the CDR3.

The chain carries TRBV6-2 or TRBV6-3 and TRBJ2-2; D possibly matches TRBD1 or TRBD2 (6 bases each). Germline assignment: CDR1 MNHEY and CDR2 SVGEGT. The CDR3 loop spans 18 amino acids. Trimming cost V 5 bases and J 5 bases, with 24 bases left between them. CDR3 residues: CASSPLTDRSGGTGELFF. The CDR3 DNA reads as TGTGCCAGCAGTCCCCTTACCGACAGGAGTGGAGGGACCGGGGAGCTGTTTTTT.

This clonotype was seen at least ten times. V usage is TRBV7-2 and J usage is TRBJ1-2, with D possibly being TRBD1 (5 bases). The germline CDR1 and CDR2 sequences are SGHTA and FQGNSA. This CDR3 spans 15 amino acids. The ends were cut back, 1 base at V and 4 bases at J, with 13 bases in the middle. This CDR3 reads CASSLGQGLAYGYTF. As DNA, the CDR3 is TGTGCCAGCAGCTTAGGCCAGGGCCTGGCCTATGGCTACACCTTC.

CDR3 sequence (DNA): TGTGCCAGCAGTGAATGGGGAGCGAACACTGAAGCTTTCTTT. It codes for CASSEWGANTEAFF. V usage is TRBV25-1 and J usage is TRBJ1-1; no firm D call. The CDR3 covers 14 residues. Germline V gene lookup returns CDR1 MGHDK and CDR2 SYGVNS. Trimming pared 1 base from V and 1 base from J, leaving 7 bases between.

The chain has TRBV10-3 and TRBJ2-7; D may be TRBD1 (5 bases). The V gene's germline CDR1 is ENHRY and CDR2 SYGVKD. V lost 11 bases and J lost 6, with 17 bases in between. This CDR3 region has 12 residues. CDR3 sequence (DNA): TGTGCCGTGGCCCAGGGTCAGGGCGAGCAGTACTTC. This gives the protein CAVAQGQGEQYF.

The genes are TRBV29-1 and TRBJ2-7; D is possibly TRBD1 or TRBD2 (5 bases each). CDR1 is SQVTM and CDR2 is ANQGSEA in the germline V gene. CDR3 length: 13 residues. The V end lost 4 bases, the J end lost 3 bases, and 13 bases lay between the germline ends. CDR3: CSVALGDLYEQYF. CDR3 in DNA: TGCAGCGTTGCCTTGGGGGACCTCTACGAGCAGTACTTC.

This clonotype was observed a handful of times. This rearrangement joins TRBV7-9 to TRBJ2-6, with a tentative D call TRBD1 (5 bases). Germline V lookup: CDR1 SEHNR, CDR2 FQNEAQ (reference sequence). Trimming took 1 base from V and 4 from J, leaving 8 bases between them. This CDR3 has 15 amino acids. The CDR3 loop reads CASSLVGPGANVLTF. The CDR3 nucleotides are TGTGCCAGCAGCTTAGTGGGGCCCGGGGCCAACGTCCTGACTTTC.

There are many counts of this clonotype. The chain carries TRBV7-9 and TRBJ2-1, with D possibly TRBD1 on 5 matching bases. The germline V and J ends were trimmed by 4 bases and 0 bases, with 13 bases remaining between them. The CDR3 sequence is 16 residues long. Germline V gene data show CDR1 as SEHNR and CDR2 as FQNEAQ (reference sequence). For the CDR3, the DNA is TGTGCCAGCAGCTGGGGCGTACGGAGCTCCTACAATGAGCAGTTCTTC. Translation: CASSWGVRSSYNEQFF.

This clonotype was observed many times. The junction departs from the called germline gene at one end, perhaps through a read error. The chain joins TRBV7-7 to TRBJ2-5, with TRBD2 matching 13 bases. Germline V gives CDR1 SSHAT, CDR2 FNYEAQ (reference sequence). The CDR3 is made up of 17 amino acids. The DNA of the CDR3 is TGTGCTAGCAGCTGGGGACTAGCGGGGTTCGATAAAGAGACCCAGTACTTC. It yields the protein CASSWGLAGFDKETQYF.

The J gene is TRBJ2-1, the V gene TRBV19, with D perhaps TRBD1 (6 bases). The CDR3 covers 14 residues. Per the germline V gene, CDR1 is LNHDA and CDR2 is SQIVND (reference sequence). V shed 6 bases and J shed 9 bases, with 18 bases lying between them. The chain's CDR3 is CASSNRDLGVEQFF. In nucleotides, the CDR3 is TGTGCCAGTAGCAACAGGGATTTGGGGGTTGAGCAGTTCTTC.

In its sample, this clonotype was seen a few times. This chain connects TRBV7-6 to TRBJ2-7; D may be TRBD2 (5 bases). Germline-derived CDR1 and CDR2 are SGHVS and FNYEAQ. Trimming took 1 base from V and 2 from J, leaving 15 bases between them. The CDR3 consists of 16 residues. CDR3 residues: CASSLVSRWETYEQYF. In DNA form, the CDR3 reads TGTGCCAGCAGCTTAGTATCCCGCTGGGAGACCTACGAGCAGTACTTC.

CDR3 DNA: TGCGCCAGCAGCTTGGTGGGGGAGGCCCGCACTGAAGCTTTCTTT. Its translation is CASSLVGEARTEAFF. The chain links TRBV5-1 to TRBJ1-1; D is perhaps TRBD1 (5 bases). Germline V lookup: CDR1 SGHRS, CDR2 YFSETQ. The CDR3 has 15 residues. Trimming pared 0 bases from V and 4 bases from J, leaving 13 bases between. Drawing the rest from reference TRBV5-1 and TRBJ1-1, the complete variable domain is KAGVTQTPRYLIKTRGQQVTLSCSPISGHRSVSWYQQTPGQGLQFLFEYFSETQRNKGNFPGRFSGRQFSNSRSEMNVSTLELGDSALYLCASSLVGEARTEAFFGQGTRLTVV.

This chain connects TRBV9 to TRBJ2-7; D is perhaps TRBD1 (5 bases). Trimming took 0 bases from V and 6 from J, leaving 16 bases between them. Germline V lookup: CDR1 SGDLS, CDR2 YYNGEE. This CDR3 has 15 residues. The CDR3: CASSVGSGSASEQYF. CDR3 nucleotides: TGTGCCAGCAGCGTAGGGTCAGGGTCAGCCTCCGAGCAGTACTTC.

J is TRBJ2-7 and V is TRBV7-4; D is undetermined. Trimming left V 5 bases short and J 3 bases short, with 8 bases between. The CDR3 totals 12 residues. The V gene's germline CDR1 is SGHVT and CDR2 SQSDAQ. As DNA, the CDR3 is TGTGCCAGCAGCCAGGCCTTCTACGAGCAGTACTTC. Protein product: CASSQAFYEQYF. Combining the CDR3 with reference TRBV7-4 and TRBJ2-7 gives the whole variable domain GAGVSQSPRYKVAKRGRDVALRCDSISGHVTLYWYRQTLGQGSEVLTYSQSDAQRDKSGRPSGRFSAERPERSVSTLKIQRTEQGDSAVYLCASSQAFYEQYFGPGTRLTVT.

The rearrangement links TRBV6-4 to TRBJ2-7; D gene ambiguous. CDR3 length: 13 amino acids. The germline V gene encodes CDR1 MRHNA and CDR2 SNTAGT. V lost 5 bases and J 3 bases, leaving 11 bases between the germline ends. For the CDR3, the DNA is TGTGCCAGCAGTCCTAATAGAGACTACGAGCAGTACTTC. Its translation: CASSPNRDYEQYF.

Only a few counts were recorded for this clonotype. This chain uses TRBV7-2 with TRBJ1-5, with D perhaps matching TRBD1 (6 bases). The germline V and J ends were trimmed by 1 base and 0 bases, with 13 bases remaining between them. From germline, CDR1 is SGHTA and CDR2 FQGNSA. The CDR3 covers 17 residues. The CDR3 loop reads CASSLVGGRDSNQPQHF. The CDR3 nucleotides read TGTGCCAGCAGCTTAGTAGGGGGGAGGGATAGCAATCAGCCCCAGCATTTT.

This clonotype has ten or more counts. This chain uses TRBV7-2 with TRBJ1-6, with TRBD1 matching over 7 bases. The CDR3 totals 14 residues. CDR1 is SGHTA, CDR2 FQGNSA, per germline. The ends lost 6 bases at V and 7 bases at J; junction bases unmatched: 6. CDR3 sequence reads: CASSYRDRNSPLHF. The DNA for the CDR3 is TGTGCCAGCAGTTACCGGGACAGAAATTCACCCCTCCACTTT.

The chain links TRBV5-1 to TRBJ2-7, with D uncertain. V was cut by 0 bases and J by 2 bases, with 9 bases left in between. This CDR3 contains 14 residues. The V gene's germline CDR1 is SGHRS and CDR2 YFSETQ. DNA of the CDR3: TGCGCCAGCAGCTTGGAGTACGGTACCTACGAGCAGTACTTC. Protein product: CASSLEYGTYEQYF.